This TCR beta chain is from a study of T-cell memory formation after mild COVID-19. TCRdb passed the 5' RACE reads through MiXCR, listing each CDR3 protein once. The sample has hundreds of thousands of distinct CDR3 sequences, about 13% seen once. The germline V gene has CDR1 MGHRA and CDR2 YSYEKL. The length of the CDR3 is 12 residues. With 0 bases removed from V and 6 bases from J, the gap between germline ends came to 4 bases. This receptor was obtained from a man between 18 and 29 years old who had mild COVID-19 (a few samples of this study predate the infection). Cell type and time point are not known. The material sequenced was PBMCs or a T cell subset sorted from them (not recorded which). The rearrangement uses TRBV4-1 and TRBJ2-3; D gene ambiguous. The CDR3 loop reads CASSQDSDTQYF. As DNA, the CDR3 is TGCGCCAGCAGCCAAGACTCGGATACGCAGTATTTT.